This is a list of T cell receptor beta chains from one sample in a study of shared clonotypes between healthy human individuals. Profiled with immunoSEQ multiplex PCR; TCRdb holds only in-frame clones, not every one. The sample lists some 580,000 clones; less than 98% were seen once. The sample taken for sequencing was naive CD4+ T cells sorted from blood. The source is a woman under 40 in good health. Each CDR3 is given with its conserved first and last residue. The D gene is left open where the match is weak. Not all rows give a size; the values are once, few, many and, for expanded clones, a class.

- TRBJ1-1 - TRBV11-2 TGTGCCAGCAGCTTAGGGCAGCTAATTGAAGCTTTCTTT CASSLGQLIEAFF
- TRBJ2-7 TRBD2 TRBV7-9 TGTGCCAGCAAAAACATCGGCGGGAGGGCACAAGAGCAGTACTTC CASKNIGGRAQEQYF
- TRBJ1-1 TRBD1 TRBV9 TGTGCCAGCAGCGGCCGGGACAGGAACACTGAAGCTTTCTTT CASSGRDRNTEAFF
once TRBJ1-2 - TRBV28 TGTGCCAGCACCATCACCGGGACATCCAGGGACTATGGCTACACCTTC CASTITGTSRDYGYTF
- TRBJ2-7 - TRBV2 TGTGCCAGCAGTGAAGAGCCGGGTTCCGGCTACGAGCAGTACTTC CASSEEPGSGYEQYF
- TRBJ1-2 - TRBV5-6 TGTGCCAGCAGCAGATTGAGCCAGGACCACTATGGCTACACCTTC CASSRLSQDHYGYTF
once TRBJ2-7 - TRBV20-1 TGCAGTGCTAGGGAGGCCGAGCAGTACTTC CSAREAEQYF
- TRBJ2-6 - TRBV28 TGTGCCAGCAGTCTTGTAGGTAATGGGGCCAACGTCCTGACTTTC CASSLVGNGANVLTF
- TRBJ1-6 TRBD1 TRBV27 TGTGCCAGCAGTCGCAGGATGCCAGGGGGTAATTCACCCCTCCACTTT CASSRRMPGGNSPLHF
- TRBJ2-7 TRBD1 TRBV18 TGTGCCAGCTCACCGCGGACAGGGAGCTACGAGCAGTACTTC CASSPRTGSYEQYF
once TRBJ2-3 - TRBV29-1 TGCAGCGCCGGGGGTGCGGAAAGCACAGATACGCAGTATTTT CSAGGAESTDTQYF
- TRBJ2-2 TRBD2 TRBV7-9 TGTGCCAGCAGCTTCGGGCTAGCGGGATCAAACACCGGGGAGCTGTTTTTT CASSFGLAGSNTGELFF
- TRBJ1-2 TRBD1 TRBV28 TGTGCCAGCAGTTCATCCGGGACAGGGAAGGACCCGGGGGGCTACACCTTC CASSSSGTGKDPGGYTF
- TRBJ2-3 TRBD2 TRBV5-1 TGCGCCAGCAGTTTCCTAACGGGAGGGGCTAATACGCAGTATTTT CASSFLTGGANTQYF
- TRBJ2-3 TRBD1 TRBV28 TGTGCCAGCAGTTTCGGGACAGCCTCTAGCACAGATACGCAGTATTTT CASSFGTASSTDTQYF
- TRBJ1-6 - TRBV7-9 TGTGCCAGCAGCTTCCGAGACAGCTATAATTCACCCCTCCACTTT CASSFRDSYNSPLHF
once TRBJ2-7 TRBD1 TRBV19 TGTGCCAGTAGTATACCCGGGACAGGAGTCCTCGAGCAGTACTTC CASSIPGTGVLEQYF
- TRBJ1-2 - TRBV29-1 TGCAGCGTTGAAGGACCGAAATATGGCTACACCTTC CSVEGPKYGYTF
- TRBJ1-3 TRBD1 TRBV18 TGTGCCAGCTCACCACAGTGGGACAGGGGGACTGGAAACACCATATATTTT CASSPQWDRGTGNTIYF
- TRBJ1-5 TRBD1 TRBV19 TGTGCCAGTAGCTCCCGGGGGGGGACAGGGGTTGTAAATCAGCCCCAGCATTTT CASSSRGGTGVVNQPQHF
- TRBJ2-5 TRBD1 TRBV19 TGTGCCAGTAGTTCAACGACAGGGGTCAAACAGACCCAGTACTTC CASSSTTGVKQTQYF
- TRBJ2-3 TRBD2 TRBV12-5 TGTGCTAGTGGTTTCCTTAGCGGGACCTCAGATACGCAGTATTTT CASGFLSGTSDTQYF
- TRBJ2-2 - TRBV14 TGTGCCAGCAGCCACCCGGGACCAGGCTCTACCGGGGAGCTGTTTTTT CASSHPGPGSTGELFF
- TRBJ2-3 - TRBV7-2 TGTGCCAGCAGCTTATTTGGTCGGGGGCCGGATACGCAGTATTTT CASSLFGRGPDTQYF
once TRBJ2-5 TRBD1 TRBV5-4 TGTGCCAGCAGCTCGATGACAGGGAATTTAGAGACCCAGTACTTC CASSSMTGNLETQYF
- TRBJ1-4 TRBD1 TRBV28 TGTGCCAGCAGTGCCCCGGGACAGGGGAGTGAAAAACTGTTTTTT CASSAPGQGSEKLFF
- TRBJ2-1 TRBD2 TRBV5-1 TGCGCCAGCAGCTTGGCTAGCGGGAGCTACAATGAGCAGTTCTTC CASSLASGSYNEQFF
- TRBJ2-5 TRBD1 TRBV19 TGTGCCAGTAGTAAACGGACAGGGACGAAGGGACAAGAGACCCAGTACTTC CASSKRTGTKGQETQYF
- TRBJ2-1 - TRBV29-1 TGCAGCGTTCTGGGCGATGAGCAGTTCTTC CSVLGDEQFF
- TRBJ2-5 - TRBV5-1 TGCGCCAGCAGCTTGGGCATCCAAGAGACCCAGTACTTC CASSLGIQETQYF
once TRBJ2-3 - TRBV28 TGTGCCAGCAGTTTCTCCCGCGATACGCAGTATTTT CASSFSRDTQYF
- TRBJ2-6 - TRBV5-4 TGTGCCAGCCGTGAAGGGGGACCCTCTGGGGCCAACGTCCTGACTTTC CASREGGPSGANVLTF
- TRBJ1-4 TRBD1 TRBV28 TGTGCCAGCAGTTTGACAGGGGGAACTAATGAAAAACTGTTTTTT CASSLTGGTNEKLFF
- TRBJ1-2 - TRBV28 TGTGCCAGCAGTTTCCCGACAGCGTATGGCTACACCTTC CASSFPTAYGYTF
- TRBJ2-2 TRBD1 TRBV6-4 TGTGCCAGCACTACTCTGGACAGGGCTTACACCGGGGAGCTGTTTTTT CASTTLDRAYTGELFF
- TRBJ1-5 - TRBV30 TGTGCCTGGAGTGTACGGCTCCCGCAGGGGAACAATCAGCCCCAGCATTTT CAWSVRLPQGNNQPQHF
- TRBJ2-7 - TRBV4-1 TGCGCCAGCAGCCAAGATCTTGAGCGCCGACAGTACTTC CASSQDLERRQYF
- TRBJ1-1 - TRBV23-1 TGCGCCAGCAGTCATCGGCGGCAGGCCGGTGAAGCTTTCTTT CASSHRRQAGEAFF
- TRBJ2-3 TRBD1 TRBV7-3 TGTGCCAGCAGCTTGGGCAGGGGGCTAACAGATACGCAGTATTTT CASSLGRGLTDTQYF
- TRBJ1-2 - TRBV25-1 TGTGCCAGCAGTCCAAGGGCAACCGATGGCTACACCTTC CASSPRATDGYTF
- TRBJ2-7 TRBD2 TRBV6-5 TGTGCCAGCAGTTCAACCTTTAGCGGGAGGCCCTACGAGCAGTACTTC CASSSTFSGRPYEQYF
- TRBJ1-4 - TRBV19 TGTGCCAGTAGTAACCGGGACGGTAGTAATGAAAAACTGTTTTTT CASSNRDGSNEKLFF
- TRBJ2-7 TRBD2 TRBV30 TGTGCCTGGAGTCGCCTACCCAGCGGGAAGGACTACGAGCAGTACTTC CAWSRLPSGKDYEQYF
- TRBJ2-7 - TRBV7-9 TGTGCCAGCAGCCCGGGGGCCCCCGAGCAGTACTTC CASSPGAPEQYF
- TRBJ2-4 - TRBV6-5 TGTGCCAGCCAGCAGACAGCTTTAAACATTCAGTACTTC CASQQTALNIQYF
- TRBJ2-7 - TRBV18 TGTGCCAGCTCACCAAACAGGGATAACTCCTACGAGCAGTACTTC CASSPNRDNSYEQYF
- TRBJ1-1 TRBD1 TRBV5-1 TGCGCCAGCCGCCAAATACAGGGGGCCCCTGAAGCTTTCTTT CASRQIQGAPEAFF
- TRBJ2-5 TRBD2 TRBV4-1 TGCGCCAGCAGCCAAAGCGTTTTTCTAGCGGTTGAGGAAGAGACCCAGTACTTC CASSQSVFLAVEEETQYF
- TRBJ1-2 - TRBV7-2 TGTGCCAGCAGCTTAATTGTGGGAGGCTACACCTTC CASSLIVGGYTF
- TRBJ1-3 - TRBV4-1 TGCGCCAGCAGCCACCTAAGAACACGAAGCTCTGGAAACACCATATATTTT CASSHLRTRSSGNTIYF
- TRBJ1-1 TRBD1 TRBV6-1 TGTGCCAGCAGTGCAAGACAGGGGAACACTGAAGCTTTCTTT CASSARQGNTEAFF
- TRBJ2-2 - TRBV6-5 TGTGCCAGCAGGCTCCGGGACCTAAGCACCGGGGAGCTGTTTTTT CASRLRDLSTGELFF
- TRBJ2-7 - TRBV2 TGTGCCAGCAGTCATCCCGGGACGCCGTTGAACGAGCAGTACTTC CASSHPGTPLNEQYF
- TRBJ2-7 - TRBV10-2 TGCGCCATCAGATCCGCGGGAACGGATCCTCCGGAGCAGTACTTC CAIRSAGTDPPEQYF
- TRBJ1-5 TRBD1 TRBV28 TGTGCCAGCAGCTCCCCCGACAGGGACAGTCAGCCCCAGCATTTT CASSSPDRDSQPQHF
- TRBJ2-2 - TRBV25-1 TGTGCCAGCAGTGATGGGAGGGGGCCCGGGGAGCTGTTTTTT CASSDGRGPGELFF
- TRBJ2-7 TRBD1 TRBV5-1 TGCGCCAGCCGCTTCTGGGACAGGGAGCACGAGCAGTACTTC CASRFWDREHEQYF
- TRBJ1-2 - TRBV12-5 TGTGCTGGAAACCTACAGGCCCCGCACTATGGCTACACCTTC CAGNLQAPHYGYTF
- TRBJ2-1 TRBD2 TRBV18 TGTGCCAGCTCACCGGGCCTAGCGGTCTCCTACAATGAGCAGTTCTTC CASSPGLAVSYNEQFF
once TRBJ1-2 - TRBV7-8 TGTGCCAGCAGCTTAGCAATGGTCGGGTCTGGCTACACCTTC CASSLAMVGSGYTF